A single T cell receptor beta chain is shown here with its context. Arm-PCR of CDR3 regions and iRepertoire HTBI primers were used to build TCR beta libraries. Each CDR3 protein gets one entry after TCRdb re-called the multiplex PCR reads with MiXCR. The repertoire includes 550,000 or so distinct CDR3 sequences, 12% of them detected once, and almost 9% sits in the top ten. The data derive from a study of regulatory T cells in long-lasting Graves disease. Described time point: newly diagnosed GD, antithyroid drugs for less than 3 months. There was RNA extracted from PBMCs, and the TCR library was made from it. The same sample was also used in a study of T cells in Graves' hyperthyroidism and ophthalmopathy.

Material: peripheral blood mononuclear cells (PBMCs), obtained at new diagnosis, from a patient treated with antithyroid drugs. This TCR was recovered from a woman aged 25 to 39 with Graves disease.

The CDR3 here is CASSLAPQPGSTGELFF. CDR3 in DNA: TGCGCCAGCAGCTTGGCCCCTCAACCAGGGAGCACCGGGGAGCTGTTTTTT. V is TRBV5-1 and J is TRBJ2-2; D tentatively fits TRBD1 or TRBD2 (5 bases each). The germline CDR1 and CDR2 sequences are SGHRS and YFSETQ. The V end lost 0 bases, the J end lost 4 bases, and 16 bases lay between the germline ends. This CDR3 has 17 residues. Looking up the rest from reference TRBV5-1 and TRBJ2-2 gives the full variable domain: KAGVTQTPRYLIKTRGQQVTLSCSPISGHRSVSWYQQTPGQGLQFLFEYFSETQRNKGNFPGRFSGRQFSNSRSEMNVSTLELGDSALYLCASSLAPQPGSTGELFFGEGSRLTVL.